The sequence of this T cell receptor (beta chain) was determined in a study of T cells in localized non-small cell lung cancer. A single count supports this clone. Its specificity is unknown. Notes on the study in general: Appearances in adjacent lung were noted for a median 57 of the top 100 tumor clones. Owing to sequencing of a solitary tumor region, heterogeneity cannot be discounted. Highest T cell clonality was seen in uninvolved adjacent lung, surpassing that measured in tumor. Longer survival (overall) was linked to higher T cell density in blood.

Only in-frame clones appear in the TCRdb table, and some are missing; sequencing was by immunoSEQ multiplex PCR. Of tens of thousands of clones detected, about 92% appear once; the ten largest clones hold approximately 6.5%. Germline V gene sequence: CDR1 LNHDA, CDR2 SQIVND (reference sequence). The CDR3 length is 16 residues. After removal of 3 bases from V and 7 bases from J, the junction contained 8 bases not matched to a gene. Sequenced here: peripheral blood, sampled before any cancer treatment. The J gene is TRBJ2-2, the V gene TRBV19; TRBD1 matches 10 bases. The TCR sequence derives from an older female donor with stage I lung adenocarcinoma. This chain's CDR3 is CASSITRTGGNGELFF. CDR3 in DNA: TGTGCCAGTAGTATTACCCGGACAGGGGGTAACGGGGAGCTGTTTTTT.